The 12 T cell receptor beta chains in this list originate from one sample, sequenced in a study of cytomegalovirus exposure and HLA in healthy donors. This table comes from immunoSEQ multiplex PCR, and its TCRdb copy is limited to in-frame clones, with some not included. The data show 200,000 to 250,000 clones, less than 90% seen once. Sequenced: PBMCs. Every receptor here comes from a man younger than 35 in good health and CMV-seropositive.

This chain links TRBV10-1 with TRBJ1-2; D is possibly TRBD1 (5 bases). Germline V CDR1 and CDR2: WNHNN, SYGVQD (reference sequence). V lost 6 bases and J lost 2, with 10 bases in between. The CDR3 is 13 amino acids. This CDR3 reads CASSRDSNYGYTF. CDR3 coding DNA: TGCGCCAGCAGCAGGGATTCCAACTATGGCTACACCTTC.

This chain links TRBV14 with TRBJ2-7; D is undetermined. V lost 1 base and J lost 3, with 16 bases in between. The germline V gene encodes CDR1 SGHDN and CDR2 FVKESK. The CDR3 consists of 16 residues. CDR3 nucleotides: TGTGCCAGCAGCCAAGCTTTCCGGAACGGGCACTACGAGCAGTACTTC. Protein: CASSQAFRNGHYEQYF.

This chain connects TRBV7-8 to TRBJ2-7, with 7 bases matching TRBD1. Germline V gene sequence: CDR1 SGHVS, CDR2 FQNEAQ. V lost 4 bases, J lost 5 bases, and 8 bases stayed unmatched. This CDR3 spans 14 amino acids. The CDR3 is CASSSRTGGHEQYF. CDR3 nucleotides: TGTGCCAGCAGCTCCCGGACAGGCGGCCACGAGCAGTACTTC.

With respect to this clone: The sample carries other DNA sequences with the same CDR3. The DNA for the CDR3 is TGTGCCAGCAGTCTTGGGACAGGAAACTATGGCTACACCTTC. This sequence encodes CASSLGTGNYGYTF. The rearrangement joins TRBV27 to TRBJ1-2, with 8 bases matching TRBD1. The CDR3 runs 14 residues. Looked up from germline, CDR1 is MNHEY and CDR2 is SMNVEV (reference sequence). Trimming cost V 5 bases and J 2 bases; bases outside gene matches: 4.

The V call is TRBV7-2, the J call TRBJ2-1; the match to TRBD2 covers 10 bases. The V gene's germline CDR1 is SGHTA and CDR2 FQGNSA. V was clipped by 5 bases and J by 2 bases; unmatched bases: 6. CDR3 length: 16 amino acids. The chain's CDR3 is CASSIRTSGAYNEQFF. CDR3 nucleotides: TGTGCCAGCAGCATACGGACTAGCGGCGCCTACAATGAGCAGTTCTTC.

This sequence joins TRBV6-6 and TRBJ1-2; D may be TRBD1 (6 bases). This CDR3 has 14 amino acids. The germline V and J ends were trimmed by 6 bases and 3 bases, with 14 bases remaining between them. Germline V gene data show CDR1 as MNHNY and CDR2 as SVGAGI (reference sequence). Here the CDR3 DNA reads TGTGCCAGCAGACCTGGACAGTCTCACTATGGCTACACCTTC. This gives the protein CASRPGQSHYGYTF.

This clone appeared once. The rearrangement uses TRBV19 and TRBJ2-7, with TRBD1 matching 9 bases. V lost 7 bases and J lost 7; bases outside the gene matches: 11. Germline values: CDR1 LNHDA, CDR2 SQIVND (reference sequence). The CDR3 contains 14 residues. Written as DNA, the CDR3 is TGTGCCAGTAATAGGGGCGGACAGGGGAAAGAGCAGTACTTC. Protein: CASNRGGQGKEQYF.

The rearrangement links TRBV5-1 to TRBJ2-2; 9 bases line up with TRBD2. Per the germline V gene, CDR1 is SGHRS and CDR2 is YFSETQ. The CDR3 is 16 amino acids. V gave up 4 bases and J gave up 4 bases; unmatched junction bases: 8. CDR3 protein: CASSDSGRIGTGELFF. The CDR3 DNA follows: TGCGCCAGCAGCGACAGCGGGAGGATTGGCACCGGGGAGCTGTTTTTT.

The chain couples TRBV5-1 to TRBJ2-3, with 7 bases fitting TRBD2. The CDR3 totals 15 residues. CDR1 is SGHRS, CDR2 YFSETQ, per germline. V dropped 0 bases and J dropped 3; count of bases not matched to a gene: 4. The CDR3 loop is CASSLADGRTDTQYF. The CDR3 DNA sequence: TGCGCCAGCAGCTTGGCAGACGGGAGGACAGATACGCAGTATTTT.

The chain uses TRBV9 and TRBJ1-2; a weak D match, TRBD1 (6 bases). Germline V gene sequence: CDR1 SGDLS, CDR2 YYNGEE. This CDR3 is 15 amino acids long. Trimming pared 3 bases from V and 8 bases from J, leaving 20 bases between. The CDR3 sequence: CASSGANGQKKGYTF. The CDR3 DNA sequence: TGTGCCAGCAGCGGTGCTAATGGACAGAAGAAGGGCTACACCTTC.

This clone has more than one count but fewer than ten. This same CDR3 is encoded by further DNA sequences in the sample. The CDR3 DNA reads TGTGCCAGTAGTATAGGCAATCAGCCCCAGCATTTT. It encodes CASSIGNQPQHF. This chain links TRBV19 with TRBJ1-5; D not certain. In germline, CDR1 is LNHDA, CDR2 SQIVND (reference sequence). This CDR3 is 12 amino acids long. The V and J ends lost 1 base and 2 bases respectively, with 0 bases between them.

The CDR3 loop is CASSTDGRGAFF. Here the CDR3 DNA reads TGTGCCAGCAGCACGGACGGGCGCGGCGCTTTCTTT. This chain connects TRBV28 to TRBJ1-1; D unclear. Germline loops: CDR1 MDHEN, CDR2 SYDVKM. The CDR3 is made up of 12 amino acids. Trimming shortened V by 6 bases and J by 11 bases, and 16 bases separated the two germline ends.